This T cell receptor (beta chain) was identified in a study of T-cell reconstitution after alpha-beta-depleted transplantation in children. This clonotype has a count of ten or more. The V end lost 8 bases, the J end lost 6 bases, and 17 bases lay between the germline ends. The CDR3 extends over 13 amino acids. Unique molecular identifiers featured in how the TCRbeta library was prepared. TCRdb analysed the PCR reads with MiXCR anew, one entry per CDR3 protein. The data show some 72,000 distinct CDR3 sequences, roughly 6.6% seen once. The material was PBMCs from the stem cell graft donor, obtained from the stem cell graft. This sequence was found in a human donor who donated a stem cell graft to a child with acute lymphoblastic leukemia. The chain joins TRBV12-3 or TRBV12-4 to TRBJ2-7; D might be TRBD1 (6 bases). The CDR3: CASADRQLSEQYF. CDR3 bases: TGTGCCAGCGCCGACAGGCAACTCTCCGAGCAGTACTTC.